Listed below are T cell receptor beta chains from one sample, sequenced in a study of blood T cell repertoires in COVID-19. Sequenced by immunoSEQ multiplex PCR; TCRdb stores in-frame clones only, minus some. The table has approximately 110,000 clones, more than 75% seen once. Sequences were obtained from peripheral blood. The receptors were gathered from a human donor in a cohort sampled during active COVID-19. CDR3s include the opening cysteine and the closing phenylalanine or tryptophan. Each record gives: D gene, clone size, J gene, V gene, CDR3 protein, CDR3 DNA. D genes are given only for firm matches. Some rows have no size entry. The others give once, few or many, or a class for an expanded clone.

TRBD1,NA,TRBJ2-1,TRBV27,CASSLGQGAYNEQFF,TGTGCCAGCAGTTTGGGGCAGGGGGCCTACAATGAGCAGTTCTTC
NA,NA,TRBJ2-7,TRBV28,CASSYLASGANEQYF,TGTGCCAGCAGTTACCTAGCGTCGGGAGCCAACGAGCAGTACTTC
TRBD2,NA,TRBJ2-7,TRBV28,CASLGLAGGGGEQYF,TGTGCCAGCCTCGGACTAGCGGGGGGGGGAGGGGAGCAGTACTTC
TRBD1,NA,TRBJ1-2,TRBV18,CASSPDRGANYGYTF,TGTGCCAGCTCCCCGGACAGGGGCGCTAACTATGGCTACACCTTC
TRBD2,NA,TRBJ2-3,TRBV10-3,CAISVTTSGTDTQYF,TGTGCCATCAGTGTAACAACTAGCGGCACAGATACGCAGTATTTT
NA,NA,TRBJ1-1,TRBV12-3/TRBV12-4,CASSLTGRAEAFF,TGTGCCAGCAGTTTAACAGGGAGGGCTGAAGCTTTCTTT
NA,few,TRBJ1-5,TRBV28,CASSLPGQGHNQPQHF,TGTGCCAGCAGCCTCCCTGGGCAGGGTCACAATCAGCCCCAGCATTTT
TRBD1,few,TRBJ1-5,TRBV24-1,CATSESTGASNQPQHF,TGTGCCACCAGTGAGAGCACAGGGGCTAGCAATCAGCCCCAGCATTTT
NA,NA,TRBJ2-7,TRBV5-4,CASSLELTYEQYF,TGTGCCAGCAGCTTGGAACTTACCTACGAGCAGTACTTC
NA,NA,TRBJ1-1,TRBV19,CASSTTANTEAFF,TGTGCCAGTAGTACGACAGCGAACACTGAAGCTTTCTTT
NA,few,TRBJ1-5,TRBV2,CASKGQSNQPQHF,TGTGCCAGCAAAGGACAGAGCAATCAGCCCCAGCATTTT
NA,NA,TRBJ1-6,TRBV7-2,CASSLVLAGAGGSPLHF,TGTGCCAGCAGCTTAGTACTGGCGGGCGCGGGGGGTTCACCCCTCCACTTT
TRBD1,NA,TRBJ2-3,TRBV3-1/TRBV3-2,CASSQGQGSDTQYF,TGTGCCAGCAGCCAAGGACAGGGCTCAGATACGCAGTATTTT
TRBD1,NA,TRBJ1-1,TRBV5-1,CASSLVQGDTEAFF,TGCGCCAGCAGCTTGGTCCAGGGGGACACTGAAGCTTTCTTT
NA,few,TRBJ1-3,TRBV3-1/TRBV3-2,CASSQAEGTGNTIYF,TGTGCCAGCAGCCAAGCTGAGGGAACTGGAAACACCATATATTTT
TRBD1,NA,TRBJ2-1,TRBV18,CASSAFRDRGGDEQFF,TGTGCCAGCTCAGCCTTCCGGGACAGGGGAGGCGATGAGCAGTTCTTC
TRBD1,NA,TRBJ1-1,TRBV19,CASSRGQHRGRDTEAFF,TGTGCCAGTAGTAGGGGGCAACACAGGGGAAGGGACACTGAAGCTTTCTTT
TRBD2,NA,TRBJ2-6,TRBV9,CASSPRTSGGSSGANVLTF,TGTGCCAGCAGCCCCAGGACTAGCGGGGGGAGCTCTGGGGCCAACGTCCTGACTTTC
NA,NA,TRBJ2-4,TRBV30,CAWSEQGGSQYF,TGTGCCTGGAGTGAACAGGGCGGGAGTCAGTACTTC
TRBD1,NA,TRBJ2-3,TRBV5-1,CASSPGQGGDTQYF,TGCGCCAGCAGCCCCGGACAGGGTGGAGATACGCAGTATTTT
NA,NA,TRBJ1-2,TRBV5-6,CASRTVGAGGYTF,TGTGCCAGCAGGACCGTGGGGGCCGGTGGCTACACCTTC
TRBD1,NA,TRBJ1-2,TRBV6-1,CASSEGLQGADGYTF,TGTGCCAGCAGTGAAGGACTGCAGGGGGCCGATGGCTACACCTTC
NA,NA,TRBJ2-5,TRBV7-2,CASSSGVGTQYF,TGTGCCAGCAGCTCGGGGGTGGGGACCCAGTACTTC
TRBD1,NA,TRBJ1-1,TRBV9,CASSSGTGRGNTEAFF,TGTGCCAGCAGCTCCGGGACAGGGAGGGGGAACACTGAAGCTTTCTTT
TRBD2,NA,TRBJ2-5,TRBV9,CASSASGGAFETQYF,TGTGCCAGCAGCGCTAGCGGGGGGGCCTTTGAGACCCAGTACTTC
NA,NA,TRBJ2-3,TRBV5-1,CASSSLGGSTDTQYF,TGCGCCAGCAGCTCCCTCGGGGGTAGCACAGATACGCAGTATTTT
TRBD2,NA,TRBJ2-2,TRBV3-1/TRBV3-2,CASSQDQSSGGRNTGELFF,TGTGCCAGCAGCCAAGATCAGTCTAGCGGGGGGCGGAACACCGGGGAGCTGTTTTTT
TRBD2,NA,TRBJ2-1,TRBV3-1/TRBV3-2,CASSPSGSTNEQFF,TGTGCCAGCAGCCCCAGCGGGAGTACAAATGAGCAGTTCTTC
NA,few,TRBJ1-6,TRBV23-1,CASSQSEVFSPLHF,TGCGCCAGCAGTCAATCCGAGGTTTTTTCACCCCTCCACTTT
TRBD2,NA,TRBJ2-7,TRBV5-4,CASSFSGSFSYEQYF,TGTGCCAGCAGCTTTAGCGGGTCCTTCTCCTACGAGCAGTACTTC
TRBD2,NA,TRBJ2-3,TRBV6-5,CASSLAGGGTDTQYF,TGTGCCAGCAGTTTAGCGGGGGGCGGCACAGATACGCAGTATTTT
TRBD2,NA,TRBJ2-1,TRBV27,CASSSYRLAGSSYNEQFF,TGTGCCAGCAGTTCCTATCGACTAGCGGGGAGCTCCTACAATGAGCAGTTCTTC
NA,NA,TRBJ1-2,TRBV6-2/TRBV6-3,CASSYSPGNMGYTF,TGTGCCAGCAGTTACTCCCCAGGGAATATGGGCTACACCTTC
TRBD1,once,TRBJ2-5,TRBV18,CASSPPGTVKETQYF,TGTGCCAGCTCACCACCGGGGACAGTAAAAGAGACCCAGTACTTC
NA,NA,TRBJ2-5,TRBV30,CATYRGGETQYF,TGTGCCACCTACAGGGGGGGGGAGACCCAGTACTTC
NA,NA,TRBJ1-6,TRBV5-1,CASSLAGGRNSPLHF,TGCGCCAGCAGCTTGGCCGGGGGGCGGAATTCACCCCTCCACTTT
TRBD2,NA,TRBJ2-3,TRBV7-2,CASSLGLAGDTQYF,TGTGCCAGCAGCCTGGGACTAGCGGGGGATACGCAGTATTTT
TRBD1,few,TRBJ1-1,TRBV19,CASSFTPTGSNTEAFF,TGTGCCAGTAGTTTCACCCCGACAGGGAGTAACACTGAAGCTTTCTTT
NA,NA,TRBJ1-5,TRBV24-1,CATSDLNQPQHF,TGTGCCACCAGTGACCTCAATCAGCCCCAGCATTTT
NA,few,TRBJ2-7,TRBV2,CASRVTGTEQYF,TGTGCCAGCAGGGTTACAGGGACCGAGCAGTACTTC